This T cell receptor (beta chain) was obtained from a study of shared T cell receptors in the human thymus. The CDR3 contains 16 residues. CDR1 is LNHDA, CDR2 SQIVND, per germline (reference sequence). The junction had 12 bases not matched to a gene; V was cut back by 6 bases and J by 6 bases. Clones were sequenced by immunoSEQ multiplex PCR, and TCRdb holds only the in-frame ones, with some missing. The sample records hundreds of thousands of clones, around 82% being singletons. These same data were also listed under a study on human thymus T cells. This second report adds: Corrective heart surgery yielded resections, and these provided the thymus tissue. Thymic and blood repertoires appeared to show biased V and J gene usage.

Sequenced material: thymocytes. This TCR was recovered from a boy younger than two with a congenital heart defect. The rearrangement joins TRBV19 to TRBJ1-5; 9 bases agree with TRBD1. CDR3 DNA sequence: TGTGCCAGTAGGTGTGGAATACAGGGGGCTGGTCAGCCCCAGCATTTT. Protein product: CASRCGIQGAGQPQHF. The full variable domain, completed using reference TRBV19 and TRBJ1-5, is DGGITQSPKYLFRKEGQNVTLSCEQNLNHDAMYWYRQDPGQGLRLIYYSQIVNDFQKGDIAEGYSVSREKKESFPLTVTSAQKNPTAFYLCASRCGIQGAGQPQHFGDGTRLSIL.